The 4 T cell receptor beta chains below come from one sample, sequenced in a study of T-cell reconstitution after alpha-beta-depleted transplantation in children. Unique molecular identifiers tagged the TCRbeta library. TCRdb reanalysed the PCR reads using MiXCR and keeps one entry per CDR3 protein. The sample includes 580,000 or so distinct CDR3 sequences, 23% seen only once; the top ten take around 14%. This specimen was PBMCs, mostly from graft donor cells, taken 360 days after TCRalphabeta/CD19-depleted stem cell transplant. These receptors all come from a boy under two years old who had a stem cell transplant for acute myeloid leukemia, so the T cells may come from the graft donor.

This clonotype has a count of ten or more. DNA for the CDR3: TGTGCCAGCAGTTACTCGTACAATGAGCAGTTCTTC. Translated: CASSYSYNEQFF. V is TRBV6-5 and J is TRBJ2-1; D is unresolved. Germline CDR1 is MNHEY and CDR2 is SVGAGI. Trimming pared 0 bases from V and 4 bases from J, leaving 1 base between. The CDR3 extends over 12 amino acids.

This clonotype occurred many times. The gene calls are TRBV29-1 and TRBJ2-7; TRBD1 might be the D (6 bases). V lost 4 bases, J lost 3 bases, and 19 bases lay in between. The CDR3 is 15 amino acids. Germline loops: CDR1 SQVTM, CDR2 ANQGSEA. CDR3 sequence: CSVGVYRQGHYEQYF. CDR3 coding DNA: TGCAGCGTTGGTGTTTATCGGCAGGGGCACTACGAGCAGTACTTC.

This clonotype was recorded a few times. The CDR3 region is CASSVDTGGRRHEQYF. CDR3 DNA: TGTGCCAGCAGCGTTGATACCGGGGGGAGGCGTCACGAGCAGTACTTC. The chain is built from TRBV9 and TRBJ2-7; 7 bases are a match to TRBD2. The germline V gene encodes CDR1 SGDLS and CDR2 YYNGEE. The CDR3 runs 16 residues. With V trimmed by 2 bases and J by 5 bases, 13 bases remained unmatched. Full variable domain (missing parts from reference TRBV9 and TRBJ2-7): DSGVTQTPKHLITATGQRVTLRCSPRSGDLSVYWYQQSLDQGLQFLIQYYNGEERAKGNILERFSAQQFPDLHSELNLSSLELGDSALYFCASSVDTGGRRHEQYFGPGTRLTVT.

The genes are TRBV9 and TRBJ2-1; 9 bases match TRBD2. The CDR3 length is 15 residues. V was pared by 4 bases and J by 2 bases, with 4 bases of the junction left unmatched. Per germline, CDR1 SGDLS and CDR2 YYNGEE. This CDR3 is CASSTLAGAYNEQFF. The CDR3 DNA follows: TGTGCCAGCAGCACATTAGCGGGGGCCTACAATGAGCAGTTCTTC.